The clone carrying this TCR beta chain was picked up many times. The antigen is undetermined. This sample is part of a study of regulatory T cells in long-lasting Graves disease. The V segment lost 5 bases and the J segment 0 bases; nucleotides outside the gene matches: 4. The CDR3 has 16 amino acids. Germline-derived CDR1 and CDR2 are LGHDT and YNNKEL (reference sequence). Time point indicated: newly diagnosed GD, antithyroid drugs for less than 3 months. Making the TCR library involved RNA that had been extracted from PBMCs. Overall study results and limits: Patients with persistent disease showed a bias toward TRBV28, TRBJ1-2 and TRBJ2-5. Researchers examined only peripheral blood and not thyroid tissue.

Through Arm-PCR of CDR3 regions and iRepertoire HTBI primers, TCR beta libraries were built. MiXCR, run by TCRdb on the multiplex PCR reads, gives a single entry per CDR3 protein. Seen here are approximately 400,000 distinct CDR3 sequences, roughly 15% observed once, and the top ten hold about 7.6%. These same records also appear under a second study, on T cells in Graves' hyperthyroidism and ophthalmopathy. That source adds: It was a median roughly 6.5 months before onset that the model predicted ophthalmopathy.

The sequencing used peripheral blood mononuclear cells (PBMCs), collected at new diagnosis, from a patient treated with antithyroid drugs. The sequence was collected from a woman aged 40 to 50 with Graves disease. The V gene is TRBV3-1, the J gene TRBJ2-1; 10 bases match TRBD1. CDR3 loop: CASSNRQGASYNEQFF. CDR3 bases: TGTGCCAGCAGCAACAGACAGGGGGCCTCCTACAATGAGCAGTTCTTC.